This T cell receptor beta chain was obtained from a study of T cells in tuberculosis. Study-wide results and limits: Smaller alpha distances in active tuberculosis partly reflected shorter CDR3-alpha lengths. GMM-specific TCRs were nearer to active tuberculosis alpha repertoires, suggesting expansion.

About this clone itself: Its antigen is as yet unknown.

The table came from immunoSEQ multiplex PCR; TCRdb's copy has only in-frame clones and leaves some out. This sample has fewer than 40,000 clones, with about 97% found just once. Sequencing used PBMCs. The sequence derives from a donor between 10 and 35 years old with latent tuberculosis or without tuberculosis infection.

The CDR3 DNA reads as TGTGCCAGCAGTGTACAGGGGTACAATCAGCCCCAGCATTTT. Translation gives CASSVQGYNQPQHF. J is TRBJ1-5 and V is TRBV6-1; 7 bases agree with TRBD1. Germline CDR1 MNHNS, CDR2 SASEGT. V gave up 4 bases and J gave up 3 bases; unmatched junction bases: 3. The CDR3 totals 14 residues.